The sample holds one count of the clone carrying this T cell receptor beta chain. Its antigen remains unknown. PCR was performed using 60 Vbeta and 13 Jbeta primers. Assay: immunoSEQ multiplex PCR; the TCRdb copy retains only in-frame clones and omits some. In the table there are around 100,000 clones, almost 80% of which are singletons. The CDR3 runs to 14 residues. Trimming took off 4 bases at V and 5 bases at J, with 14 bases between the two ends. CDR1 and CDR2 from the germline V gene are SEHNR and FQNEAQ (reference sequence). This record belongs to a study of cytomegalovirus exposure and HLA in healthy donors. Regarding the study as a whole: A prior analysis recorded that most TCR beta V segments were productive about 87% or about 30% of the time. Differences between HLA loci emerged in a later analysis of TCR association rates, with DRB1 most and HLA-C fewest.

V gene TRBV7-9 combines with J gene TRBJ1-2; tentatively, D is TRBD1 (6 bases). The sequence derives from a man between 60 and 75 years old in good health and CMV-seropositive. The sequenced sample consisted of PBMCs. The CDR3 loop reads CASSSTGFGYGYTF. CDR3 DNA: TGTGCCAGCAGCTCTACAGGGTTCGGGTATGGCTACACCTTC.